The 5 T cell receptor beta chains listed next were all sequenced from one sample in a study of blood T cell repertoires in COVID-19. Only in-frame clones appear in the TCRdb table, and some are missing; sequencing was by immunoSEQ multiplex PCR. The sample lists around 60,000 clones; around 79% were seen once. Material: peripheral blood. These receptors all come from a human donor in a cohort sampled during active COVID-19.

CDR3 coding DNA: TGTGCCAGCAGCCAATTGGGGGACAGGGGATCACCCCTCCACTTT. It translates to CASSQLGDRGSPLHF. The gene calls are TRBV3-1 (or the pseudogene TRBV3-2) and TRBJ1-6; 10 nucleotides agree with TRBD1. V was clipped by 2 bases and J by 10 bases; unmatched bases: 5. The CDR3 length is 15 residues. Looked up from germline, CDR1 is LGHDT and CDR2 is YNNKEL (reference sequence).

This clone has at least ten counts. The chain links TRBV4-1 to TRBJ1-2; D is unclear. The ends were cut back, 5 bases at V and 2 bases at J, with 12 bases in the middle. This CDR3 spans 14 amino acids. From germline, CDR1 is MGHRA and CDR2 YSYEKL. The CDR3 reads CASSLNQENYGYTF. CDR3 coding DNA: TGCGCCAGCAGCTTAAACCAGGAAAACTATGGCTACACCTTC.

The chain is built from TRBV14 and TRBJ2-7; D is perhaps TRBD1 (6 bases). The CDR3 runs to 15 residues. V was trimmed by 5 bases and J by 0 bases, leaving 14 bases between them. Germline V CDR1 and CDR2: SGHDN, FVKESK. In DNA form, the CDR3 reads TGTGCCAGCAGCACTGAGACAGGATTCTCCTACGAGCAGTACTTC. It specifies CASSTETGFSYEQYF.

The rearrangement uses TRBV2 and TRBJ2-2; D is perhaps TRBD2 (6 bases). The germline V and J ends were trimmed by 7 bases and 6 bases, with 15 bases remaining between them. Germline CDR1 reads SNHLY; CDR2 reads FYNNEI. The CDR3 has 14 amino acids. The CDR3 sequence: CASTRRTGAGELFF. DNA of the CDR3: TGTGCCAGCACCCGGAGAACGGGGGCCGGGGAGCTGTTTTTT. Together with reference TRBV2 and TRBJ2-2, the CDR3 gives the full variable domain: EPEVTQTPSHQVTQMGQEVILRCVPISNHLYFYWYRQILGQKVEFLVSFYNNEISEKSEIFDDQFSVERPDGSNFTLKIRSTKLEDSAMYFCASTRRTGAGELFFGEGSRLTVL.

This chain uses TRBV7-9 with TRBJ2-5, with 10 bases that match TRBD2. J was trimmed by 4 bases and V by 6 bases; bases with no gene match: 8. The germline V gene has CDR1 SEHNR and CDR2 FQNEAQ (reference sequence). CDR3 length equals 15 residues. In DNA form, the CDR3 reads TGTGCCAGCAGTGGGGAGCGGGGGGGCGGAGAGACCCAGTACTTC. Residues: CASSGERGGGETQYF.